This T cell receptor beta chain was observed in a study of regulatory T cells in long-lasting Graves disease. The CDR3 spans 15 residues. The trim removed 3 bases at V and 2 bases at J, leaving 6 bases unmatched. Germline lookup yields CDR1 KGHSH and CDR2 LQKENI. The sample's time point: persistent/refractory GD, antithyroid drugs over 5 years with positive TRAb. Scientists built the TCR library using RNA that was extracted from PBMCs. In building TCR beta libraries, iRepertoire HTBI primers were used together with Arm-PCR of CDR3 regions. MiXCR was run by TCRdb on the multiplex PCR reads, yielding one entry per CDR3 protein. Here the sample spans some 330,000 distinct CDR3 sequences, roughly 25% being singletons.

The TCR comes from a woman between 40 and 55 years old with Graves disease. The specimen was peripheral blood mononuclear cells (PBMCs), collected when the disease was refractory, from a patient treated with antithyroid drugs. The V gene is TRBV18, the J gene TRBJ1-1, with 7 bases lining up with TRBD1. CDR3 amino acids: CASSPLGQINTEAFF. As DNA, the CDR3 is TGTGCCAGCTCACCGCTGGGACAGATAAACACTGAAGCTTTCTTT. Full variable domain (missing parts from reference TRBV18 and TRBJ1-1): NAGVMQNPRHLVRRRGQEARLRCSPMKGHSHVYWYRQLPEEGLKFMVYLQKENIIDESGMPKERFSAEFPKEGPSILRIQQVVRGDSAAYFCASSPLGQINTEAFFGQGTRLTVV.